The 10 T cell receptor beta chains in this list originate from one sample, sequenced in a study of cytomegalovirus exposure and HLA in healthy donors. This table comes from immunoSEQ multiplex PCR, and its TCRdb copy is limited to in-frame clones, with some not included. The profile covers around 300,000 clones, with approximately 87% appearing a single time and 0.92% taken by the ten largest. Specimen: PBMCs. Receptors originate from a woman younger than 35 in good health and CMV-seronegative.

This CDR3 reads CASKGEEAYEQYF. CDR3 nucleotide sequence: TGTGCCAGCAAGGGAGAGGAGGCCTACGAGCAGTACTTC. This chain uses TRBV2 with TRBJ2-7; a possible D gene is TRBD2 (5 bases). The CDR3 is 13 amino acids. Germline CDR1 reads SNHLY; CDR2 reads FYNNEI. Deletions cut 7 bases from V and 2 bases from J, with 12 bases between.

As DNA, the CDR3 is TGTGCCAGCAGCTTGGTTAATTCTGCGGGAGGGGAAGAAGATACGCAGTATTTT. It yields the protein CASSLVNSAGGEEDTQYF. J is TRBJ2-3 and V is TRBV5-6, with TRBD2 identical over 9 bases. CDR3 length equals 18 residues. In germline, CDR1 is SGHDT, CDR2 YYEEEE. J lost 5 bases, V lost 0 bases, and 13 bases had no gene match. Full variable domain (outside the CDR3, taken from reference TRBV5-6 and TRBJ2-3): DAGVTQSPTHLIKTRGQQVTLRCSPKSGHDTVSWYQQALGQGPQFIFQYYEEEERQRGNFPDRFSGHQFPNYSSELNVNALLLGDSALYLCASSLVNSAGGEEDTQYFGPGTRLTVL.

Only one count was recorded for this clone. The V and J genes are TRBV29-1 and TRBJ2-2; 9 bases fit TRBD2. CDR1 is SQVTM, CDR2 ANQGSEA, per germline. The J segment lost 4 bases and the V segment lost 4 bases, leaving 4 bases of the junction unmatched. This CDR3 has 14 residues. The CDR3 reads CSVGASGATGELFF. The CDR3 region has the DNA TGCAGCGTTGGGGCTAGCGGGGCCACCGGGGAGCTGTTTTTT.

V gene TRBV18 combines with J gene TRBJ2-7; perhaps TRBD1 as D (6 bases). The CDR3 sequence is 15 residues long. V was trimmed by 0 bases and J by 3 bases, leaving 12 bases between them. The germline CDR1 and CDR2 sequences are KGHSH and LQKENI. The CDR3 bases are TGTGCCAGCTCACCACCGGAACAGGGCGGCTACGAGCAGTACTTC. Its translation: CASSPPEQGGYEQYF.

The chain has TRBV28 and TRBJ2-1, with 8 nucleotides matching TRBD2. Germline loops: CDR1 MDHEN, CDR2 SYDVKM. The CDR3 is made up of 15 amino acids. The V gene end was trimmed by 8 bases and the J gene end by 3 bases; junction bases not matched to a gene: 9. CDR3 region: CASFASGLVYNEQFF. CDR3 nucleotides: TGTGCCAGCTTCGCGTCGGGACTAGTCTACAATGAGCAGTTCTTC. The full variable domain, with the rest looked up from reference TRBV28 and TRBJ2-1, is DVKVTQSSRYLVKRTGEKVFLECVQDMDHENMFWYRQDPGLGLRLIYFSYDVKMKEKGDIPEGYSVSREKKERFSLILESASTNQTSMYLCASFASGLVYNEQFFGPGTRLTVL.

This clone was picked up one time. The rearrangement joins TRBV30 to TRBJ2-1; D not resolved. The CDR3 is 13 amino acids. V lost 0 bases and J 8 bases, leaving 11 bases between the germline ends. Germline V gene sequence: CDR1 GTSNPN, CDR2 SVGIG (reference sequence). The CDR3 protein is CAWSVLVPDEQFF. In DNA form, the CDR3 reads TGTGCCTGGAGTGTACTGGTTCCCGATGAGCAGTTCTTC.

This sequence joins TRBV2 and TRBJ2-3, with 7 nucleotides matching TRBD1. The CDR3 has 15 residues. V was clipped by 3 bases and J by 5 bases; unmatched bases: 8. Germline V gene sequence: CDR1 SNHLY, CDR2 FYNNEI. CDR3 region: CASSDATRGLDTQYF. CDR3 DNA: TGTGCCAGCAGTGATGCGACGAGGGGGCTAGATACGCAGTATTTT.

The chain combines TRBV7-2 with TRBJ2-5; tentative D call: TRBD1 (8 bases). CDR1 is SGHTA and CDR2 is FQGNSA in the germline V gene. The CDR3 has 16 residues. The V and J ends lost 4 bases and 7 bases respectively, with 22 bases between them. The CDR3 sequence is CASSSLTGAGVWTQYF. The CDR3 DNA reads as TGTGCCAGCAGCTCTCTGACAGGGGCGGGAGTTTGGACCCAGTACTTC.

V gene TRBV5-6 combines with J gene TRBJ1-5; D is unclear. CDR3 length equals 17 residues. Germline CDR1 is SGHDT and CDR2 is YYEEEE. Between the trimmed V and J ends, which lost 0 bases and 1 base, there was a span of 14 bases. The DNA for the CDR3 is TGTGCCAGCAGCTTGGCAGGAGGGCAACGGAGCAATCAGCCCCAGCATTTT. The encoded protein is CASSLAGGQRSNQPQHF.

J is TRBJ2-1 and V is TRBV6-4, with D perhaps TRBD2 (6 bases). The CDR3 is made up of 15 amino acids. V was pared by 9 bases and J by 0 bases, with 15 bases between. The germline CDR1 and CDR2 sequences are MRHNA and SNTAGT. This chain's CDR3 is CARGWWDCSYNEQFF. For the CDR3, the DNA is TGTGCCAGGGGGTGGTGGGACTGCTCCTACAATGAGCAGTTCTTC.